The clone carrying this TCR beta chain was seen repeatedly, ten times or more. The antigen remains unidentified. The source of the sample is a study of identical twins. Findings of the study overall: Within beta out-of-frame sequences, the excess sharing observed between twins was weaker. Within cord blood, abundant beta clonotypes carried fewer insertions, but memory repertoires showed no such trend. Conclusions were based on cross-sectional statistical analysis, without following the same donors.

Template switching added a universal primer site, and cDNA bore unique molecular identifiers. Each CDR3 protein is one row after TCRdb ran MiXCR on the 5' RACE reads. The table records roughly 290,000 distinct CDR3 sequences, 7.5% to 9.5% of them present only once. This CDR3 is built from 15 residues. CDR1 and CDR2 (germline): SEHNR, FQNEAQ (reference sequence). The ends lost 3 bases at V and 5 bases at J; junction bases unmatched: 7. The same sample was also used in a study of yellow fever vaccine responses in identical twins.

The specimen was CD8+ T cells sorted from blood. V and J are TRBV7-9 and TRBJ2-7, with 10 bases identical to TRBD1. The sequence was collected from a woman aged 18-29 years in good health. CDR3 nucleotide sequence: TGTGCCAGCAGCTTTGGGACAGGGGCACTCAACGAGCAGTACTTC. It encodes CASSFGTGALNEQYF.